The 16 T cell receptor beta chains reported below all come from one sample, sequenced in a study of Ad26.COV2.S vaccination and SARS-CoV-2 variants. The method was immunoSEQ multiplex PCR; TCRdb's version includes in-frame clones alone and lacks a portion of them. This table holds about 370,000 clones, around nine tenths found once. Treatment described: some 20 received Ad26.COV2.S at low or high dose, single or two shots; roughly 5 received placebo; per-sample allocation not given. It was on day 63 after the first vaccine or placebo injection that samples were taken. Source: peripheral blood, taken in a trial of Ad26.COV2.S vaccine versus placebo. The receptors stem from a person between 18 and 59 years old who received the Ad26.COV2.S COVID-19 vaccine or a placebo.

The CDR3: CASSQGIRLYGYTF. CDR3 DNA sequence: TGTGCCAGCAGCCAAGGGATCCGCTTATATGGCTACACCTTC. The rearrangement links TRBV14 to TRBJ1-2; no definite D call. The CDR3 spans 14 residues. Between the trimmed V and J ends, which lost 1 base and 5 bases, there was a span of 11 bases. Germline assignment: CDR1 SGHDN and CDR2 FVKESK.

The chain uses TRBV5-1 and TRBJ2-5; 8 bases line up with TRBD1. Trimming at V came to 4 bases and at J to 3 bases, leaving 5 bases not matched to a gene. In germline, CDR1 is SGHRS, CDR2 YFSETQ. This CDR3 comprises 14 residues. CDR3 DNA: TGCGCCAGCAGCCTGGACAGGGTCAAAGAGACCCAGTACTTC. Its translation: CASSLDRVKETQYF.

This chain connects TRBV28 to TRBJ2-2; D is uncertain. V shed 2 bases and J shed 7 bases, with 5 bases lying between them. From germline, CDR1 is MDHEN and CDR2 SYDVKM. There are 12 residues in the CDR3. The CDR3 DNA reads TGTGCCAGCAGTTTACCCCTCGGGGAGCTGTTTTTT. Amino acids: CASSLPLGELFF. The full variable domain, completed using reference TRBV28 and TRBJ2-2, is DVKVTQSSRYLVKRTGEKVFLECVQDMDHENMFWYRQDPGLGLRLIYFSYDVKMKEKGDIPEGYSVSREKKERFSLILESASTNQTSMYLCASSLPLGELFFGEGSRLTVL.

The chain links TRBV6-2 or TRBV6-3 to TRBJ2-3, with TRBD2 matching over 10 bases. CDR3 length: 18 residues. Germline assignment: CDR1 MNHEY and CDR2 SVGEGT. J was trimmed by 6 bases and V by 0 bases; bases with no gene match: 12. The CDR3 DNA is TGTGCCAGCAGTTACTCGGACGGGGCTAGCGGGAGTTGGGATACGCAGTATTTT. Encoded protein: CASSYSDGASGSWDTQYF.

The V and J genes are TRBV27 and TRBJ1-1, with 8 bases that match TRBD1. The CDR3 extends over 14 amino acids. The J segment lost 5 bases and the V segment lost 3 bases, leaving 5 bases of the junction unmatched. CDR1 is MNHEY, CDR2 SMNVEV, per germline (reference sequence). The CDR3 nucleotides read TGTGCCAGCAGTTTTCGGCAGGGGGCGACTGAAGCTTTCTTT. Translating gives CASSFRQGATEAFF.

V and J are TRBV28 and TRBJ1-2, with 8 positions matching TRBD1. The CDR3 covers 16 residues. The germline V gene has CDR1 MDHEN and CDR2 SYDVKM. V shed 6 bases and J 6 bases; nucleotides not matched to a gene: 15. In DNA form, the CDR3 reads TGTGCCAGCAGGGTAGGGCGCAGGTCAGGGGGCGATGGCTACACCTTC. It translates to CASRVGRRSGGDGYTF.

The chain combines TRBV29-1 with TRBJ2-7; 10 bases agree with TRBD2. CDR3 length: 15 residues. Germline CDR1 reads SQVTM; CDR2 reads ANQGSEA. Unmatched junction bases numbered 12, after V lost 6 bases and J lost 4 bases. The CDR3 DNA sequence: TGCAGCGTCGCCCCGGGGACTAGCGCCTCATACGAGCAGTACTTC. As protein: CSVAPGTSASYEQYF.

The chain recombines TRBV19 with TRBJ2-7; D is possibly TRBD1 (6 bases). Trimming pared 5 bases from V and 0 bases from J, leaving 11 bases between. This CDR3 has 14 amino acids. Per the germline V gene, CDR1 is LNHDA and CDR2 is SQIVND (reference sequence). The CDR3 protein is CASSGGQASYEQYF. The CDR3 nucleotides read TGTGCCAGTAGTGGGGGACAAGCCTCCTACGAGCAGTACTTC.

The chain recombines TRBV19 with TRBJ1-1; tentative D call: TRBD1 (5 bases). Germline assignment: CDR1 LNHDA and CDR2 SQIVND (reference sequence). The CDR3 has 15 residues. Trimming removed 0 bases from V and 0 bases from J, with 8 bases in between. The CDR3 is CASSIDQGMNTEAFF. CDR3 in DNA: TGTGCCAGTAGTATAGATCAGGGTATGAACACTGAAGCTTTCTTT.

This clone was counted once. The rearrangement links TRBV5-1 to TRBJ1-3; TRBD1 is a possible D gene (6 bases). The germline V gene encodes CDR1 SGHRS and CDR2 YFSETQ. V lost 0 bases and J 4 bases, leaving 11 bases between the germline ends. The CDR3 totals 15 residues. CDR3 DNA: TGCGCCAGCAGCTTGGACGGGACACGCGGAAACACCATATATTTT. It translates to CASSLDGTRGNTIYF.

The chain has TRBV5-4 and TRBJ1-2; possible D gene TRBD1, 6 bases. V was shortened by 4 bases and J by 3 bases, with 16 bases between the two germline ends. In germline, CDR1 is SGHNT, CDR2 YYREEE (reference sequence). The CDR3 is 15 amino acids. As DNA, the CDR3 is TGTGCCAGCAGCGCGGGGGCGGGGCGGGACTATGGCTACACCTTC. Translating gives CASSAGAGRDYGYTF.

The chain is built from TRBV15 and TRBJ2-7; 8 bases are shared with TRBD1. Unmatched junction bases numbered 6, after V lost 3 bases and J lost 2 bases. Germline V gene sequence: CDR1 LNHNV, CDR2 YYDKDF (reference sequence). This CDR3 has 15 amino acids. The CDR3 spells CATSSDRGQTYEQYF. DNA of the CDR3: TGTGCCACCAGCAGTGACAGGGGCCAAACCTACGAGCAGTACTTC.

This rearrangement joins TRBV21-1 to TRBJ2-1; the D call of TRBD1 is as the table states it, not checked on the DNA. TRBV21-1 is a listed pseudogene. The CDR3 consists of 18 residues. CDR3 sequence (DNA): TGTGCCAGCAGCAGGGAACAGGGGGGAGCAGAAACGCACAATGAGCAGTTCTTC. Translation: CASSREQGGAETHNEQFF.

The genes are TRBV24-1 and TRBJ2-3; 7 bases line up with TRBD2. The CDR3 is made up of 14 amino acids. Per the germline V gene, CDR1 is KGHDR and CDR2 is SFDVKD. The junction had 2 bases not matched to a gene; V was cut back by 4 bases and J by 2 bases. In nucleotides, the CDR3 is TGTGCCACCAGTGACCGGGACTACACAGATACGCAGTATTTT. Protein: CATSDRDYTDTQYF.

The chain recombines TRBV5-4 with TRBJ2-7; D could derive from TRBD1 or TRBD2 (6 bases each). Trimming stripped 0 bases from V and 7 bases from J, with 11 bases between. The CDR3 extends over 13 amino acids. Looked up from germline, CDR1 is SGHNT and CDR2 is YYREEE (reference sequence). The CDR3 sequence is CASSLVGAGEQYF. CDR3 nucleotide sequence: TGTGCCAGCAGCTTGGTGGGGGCGGGGGAGCAGTACTTC. Using reference TRBV5-4 and TRBJ2-7 for the parts outside the CDR3, the full variable domain is ETGVTQSPTHLIKTRGQQVTLRCSSQSGHNTVSWYQQALGQGPQFIFQYYREEENGRGNFPPRFSGLQFPNYSSELNVNALELDDSALYLCASSLVGAGEQYFGPGTRLTVT.

This clone was counted a single time. The chain carries TRBV28 and TRBJ2-2; 7 bases match TRBD1. This CDR3 is built from 16 residues. Germline V gene lookup returns CDR1 MDHEN and CDR2 SYDVKM. Trimming took 5 bases from V and 5 from J; bases not matched to a gene: 11. This chain's CDR3 is CASSTPQGVGTGELFF. The CDR3 DNA follows: TGTGCCAGCAGTACCCCTCAGGGGGTTGGGACCGGGGAGCTGTTTTTT.